This T cell receptor beta chain was recorded in a study of metastatic and nonmetastatic thyroid tumors. Study context: Across peripheral blood and tumor or nodule tissue samples taken from malignant and benign thyroid patients, the repertoires were compared with one another.

TCRdb reassembled clones from the PCR reads with MiXCR. The sample records under 40,000 clones, 17% being singletons. This clone appeared many times. The antigen remains undetermined. The CDR3 loop spans 15 amino acids. V gave up 0 bases and J gave up 6 bases; unmatched junction bases: 1. Germline V gene lookup returns CDR1 MRHNA and CDR2 SNTAGT. No patient had received any treatment before thyroid surgery. Whole-study findings and limits: In both blood and tumor samples, TCR beta diversity was reported significantly higher for malignant than benign nodules.

The TCR sequence derives from a male donor with papillary thyroid cancer or a benign thyroid nodule (not recorded which). Some clones in this sample may be carry-over from other donors' samples. The chain carries TRBV6-4 and TRBJ2-1; TRBD2 matches at 11 bases. The material sequenced was blood. The CDR3 DNA sequence: TGTGCCAGCAGTGACTCTAGCGGGGGGGCCAATGAGCAGTTCTTC. This codes for CASSDSSGGANEQFF.